This T cell receptor beta chain was profiled in a study of blood T cell repertoires in COVID-19. Background on the study: From T cells, B-cell-depleted T cells, or PBMCs came the material, which was cDNA or gDNA.

This CDR3 comprises 14 residues. V shed 6 bases and J 0 bases; nucleotides not matched to a gene: 2. Germline V gene data show CDR1 as ENHRY and CDR2 as SYGVKD. Under the authors' procedure: It was from reference gene primer amplification that nucleated cell counts were estimated. Method: immunoSEQ multiplex PCR; TCRdb's copy keeps in-frame clones and lacks some. V, J and clone size are those of that table, while D and trimming were read from the DNA. The data show some 200,000 clones, roughly 84% seen once. The sequence derives from a woman aged 80 or over with acute or convalescent COVID-19. Sequenced: peripheral blood. The chain links TRBV10-3 to TRBJ1-3, with TRBD1 identical over 7 bases. The chain's CDR3 is CAIRGTASGNTIYF. In nucleotides, the CDR3 is TGTGCCATCAGAGGGACAGCCTCTGGAAACACCATATATTTT.